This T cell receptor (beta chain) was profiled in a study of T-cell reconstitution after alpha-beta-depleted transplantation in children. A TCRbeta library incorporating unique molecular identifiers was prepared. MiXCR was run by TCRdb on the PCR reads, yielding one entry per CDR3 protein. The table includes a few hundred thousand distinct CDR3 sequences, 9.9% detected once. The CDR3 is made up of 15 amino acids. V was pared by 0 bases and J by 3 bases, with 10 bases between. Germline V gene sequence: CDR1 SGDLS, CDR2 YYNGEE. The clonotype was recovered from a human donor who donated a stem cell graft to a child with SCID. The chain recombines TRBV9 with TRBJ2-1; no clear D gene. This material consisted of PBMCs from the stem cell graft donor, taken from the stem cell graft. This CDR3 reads CASSVEWGGYNEQFF. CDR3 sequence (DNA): TGTGCCAGCAGCGTAGAATGGGGTGGCTACAATGAGCAGTTCTTC.